One and the same sample provided the 12 T cell receptor beta chains below, sequenced in a study of T-cell reconstitution after alpha-beta-depleted transplantation in children. Unique molecular identifiers were used in preparing the TCRbeta library. TCRdb re-called the PCR reads with MiXCR, one entry per CDR3 protein. The data contain fewer than 550,000 distinct CDR3 sequences, about an eighth of them singletons. Sample: PBMCs, mostly from graft donor cells, taken 180 days after TCRalphabeta/CD19-depleted stem cell transplant. The source is a female patient aged 2-9 years who had a stem cell transplant for aplastic anemia, so the T cells may come from the graft donor.

The rearrangement joins TRBV4-1 to TRBJ2-1, with 7 bases identical to TRBD2. CDR3 size: 16 residues. Germline CDR1 is MGHRA and CDR2 is YSYEKL. Trimming removed 0 bases from V and 4 bases from J; junction bases left unmatched: 6. CDR3 sequence: CASSQDSSGVYNEQFF. As DNA, the CDR3 is TGCGCCAGCAGCCAAGATTCTAGCGGAGTTTACAATGAGCAGTTCTTC.

This clonotype was seen more than once but under ten times. The gene calls are TRBV10-1 and TRBJ1-1; D is unclear. With 3 bases removed from V and 7 bases from J, the gap between germline ends came to 9 bases. The germline V gene has CDR1 WNHNN and CDR2 SYGVQD (reference sequence). The CDR3 runs 12 residues. CDR3 DNA: TGCGCCAGCAGTGATCCCGACGGTGAAGCTTTCTTT. This codes for CASSDPDGEAFF.

This clonotype was detected a few times. The chain has TRBV9 and TRBJ2-1, with 10 nucleotides matching TRBD2. The CDR3 totals 17 residues. J was trimmed by 9 bases and V by 4 bases; bases with no gene match: 16. CDR1 and CDR2 from the germline V gene are SGDLS and YYNGEE. The CDR3 sequence: CASSPGGLAGAQGEQFF. The CDR3 region has the DNA TGTGCCAGCAGCCCCGGGGGGCTAGCGGGAGCCCAGGGTGAGCAGTTCTTC.

The sample holds a few counts of this clonotype. The gene calls are TRBV21-1 and TRBJ2-3; no check of the table's D call, TRBD1, against the DNA was made. TRBV21-1 is tagged as a pseudogene. The CDR3 runs to 13 residues. CDR3 sequence reads: CASSRSTGKGEYF. CDR3 bases: TGTGCCAGCAGCAGATCCACAGGGAAAGGGGAGTATTTT.

This clonotype was detected a few times. The V and J genes are TRBV7-9 and TRBJ1-1; no definite D call. Germline lookup yields CDR1 SEHNR and CDR2 FQNEAQ (reference sequence). There are 17 residues in the CDR3. V shed 1 base and J shed 0 bases, with 15 bases lying between them. CDR3 in DNA: TGTGCCAGCAGCTTAGGCGTTTATGTCAGGATGAACACTGAAGCTTTCTTT. Residues: CASSLGVYVRMNTEAFF.

The V gene is TRBV9, the J gene TRBJ1-2; D is perhaps TRBD1 (6 bases). V gave up 3 bases and J gave up 6 bases, with 21 bases separating them. This CDR3 is built from 16 residues. Germline V gives CDR1 SGDLS, CDR2 YYNGEE. CDR3 coding DNA: TGTGCCAGCAGCGCAGGGTCGACACCGGGACAACATGGCTACACCTTC. This codes for CASSAGSTPGQHGYTF.

This clonotype came up a few times. The chain links TRBV28 to TRBJ2-7; 9 positions match TRBD2. Trimming removed 8 bases from V and 2 bases from J; junction bases left unmatched: 7. The CDR3 extends over 14 amino acids. Looked up from germline, CDR1 is MDHEN and CDR2 is SYDVKM. CDR3 residues: CASARTSVTYEQYF. The CDR3 bases are TGTGCCAGCGCACGGACTAGCGTAACCTACGAGCAGTACTTC.

J is TRBJ1-1 and V is TRBV28; D gene uncertain. With 2 bases removed from V and 3 bases from J, the gap between germline ends came to 16 bases. The CDR3 is 16 amino acids. Germline V gene data show CDR1 as MDHEN and CDR2 as SYDVKM. CDR3 nucleotides: TGTGCCAGCAGTTTAGGGCAGGTTTGGGAGTACACTGAAGCTTTCTTT. The encoded protein is CASSLGQVWEYTEAFF.

The V gene is TRBV28, the J gene TRBJ2-7; 11 positions agree with TRBD2. The germline V gene encodes CDR1 MDHEN and CDR2 SYDVKM. The CDR3 extends over 15 amino acids. V shed 6 bases, J shed 2 bases, and the junction held 6 bases outside the gene matches. CDR3 sequence reads: CASRPGLADTYEQYF. CDR3 in DNA: TGTGCCAGCAGACCGGGACTAGCGGATACCTACGAGCAGTACTTC.

The rearrangement uses TRBV27 and TRBJ2-1, with 8 bases matching TRBD1. There are 14 residues in the CDR3. J was trimmed by 4 bases and V by 4 bases; bases with no gene match: 3. Looked up from germline, CDR1 is MNHEY and CDR2 is SMNVEV (reference sequence). The CDR3 loop reads CASSCDRGYNEQFF. Written as DNA, the CDR3 is TGTGCCAGCAGTTGTGACAGGGGATACAATGAGCAGTTCTTC.

This clonotype was counted many times. The rearrangement uses TRBV12-5 and TRBJ2-1; TRBD2 matches 7 bases. Germline V gene sequence: CDR1 LGHNT, CDR2 FRNRAP. The V and J ends lost 0 bases and 10 bases, in that order; junction bases with no gene match: 12. The CDR3 has 16 amino acids. In nucleotides, the CDR3 is TGTGCTAGTGGTTTGGTAGCCAGCGGGGCTGGGGGGGAGCAGTTCTTC. Translated: CASGLVASGAGGEQFF.

This clonotype was seen only a few times. The rearrangement uses TRBV20-1 and TRBJ1-4; D is perhaps TRBD1 (5 bases). Germline V gives CDR1 DFQATT, CDR2 SNEGSKA (reference sequence). V was clipped by 2 bases and J by 4 bases, with 11 bases between them. This CDR3 has 14 residues. The CDR3 nucleotides are TGCAGTGCTAGATGGCGACAGAGTAATGAAAAACTGTTTTTT. Amino acid sequence: CSARWRQSNEKLFF.